These 26 T cell receptor beta chains came from one sample sequenced in a study of a mutant IDH1 vaccine in newly diagnosed glioma. The assay was immunoSEQ multiplex PCR, and TCRdb's table has in-frame clones only and misses some. Here the sample spans approximately 56,000 clones, about 80% being singletons. No cognate antigen is known for these TCRs. Sample time point: week 47, end of study. Vaccine doses each comprised 300 ug of mutant IDH1 20-mer peptide, with topical imiquimod. Sample: PBMCs, taken from a glioma patient whose treatment included an IDH1 peptide vaccine. Receptors originate from a man between 50 and 59 years old with glioma.

V usage is TRBV30 and J usage is TRBJ1-1; TRBD1 matches at 7 bases. Germline CDR1 reads GTSNPN; CDR2 reads SVGIG (reference sequence). The CDR3 length is 16 residues. The V gene end was trimmed by 4 bases and the J gene end by 3 bases; junction bases not matched to a gene: 14. The chain's CDR3 is CAWKGGLTGVDTEAFF. The CDR3 DNA reads as TGTGCCTGGAAGGGGGGCCTTACAGGGGTGGACACTGAAGCTTTCTTT.

This clone was detected once. For the CDR3, the DNA is TGCGCCAGCAGCTATAACCCCAACTACGAGCAGTACTTC. Translation: CASSYNPNYEQYF. This chain joins TRBV5-1 and TRBJ2-7; D is ambiguous. Germline-derived CDR1 and CDR2 are SGHRS and YFSETQ. V was trimmed by 3 bases and J by 3 bases, leaving 10 bases between them. CDR3 length: 13 residues.

The chain uses TRBV7-9 and TRBJ2-3, with TRBD2 identical over 8 bases. V lost 5 bases and J lost 2; bases outside the gene matches: 3. The CDR3 totals 14 residues. Looked up from germline, CDR1 is SEHNR and CDR2 is FQNEAQ (reference sequence). The CDR3: CASSPGGNTDTQYF. In DNA form, the CDR3 reads TGTGCCAGCAGCCCGGGGGGGAACACAGATACGCAGTATTTT.

The chain has TRBV5-1 and TRBJ2-7; TRBD2 agrees at 11 bases. The germline CDR1 and CDR2 sequences are SGHRS and YFSETQ. The CDR3 extends over 17 amino acids. The trim removed 2 bases at V and 0 bases at J, leaving 7 bases unmatched. CDR3 region: CASSFSSTSGASYEQYF. CDR3 nucleotide sequence: TGCGCCAGCAGCTTCTCTTCGACTAGCGGGGCCTCCTACGAGCAGTACTTC. Full variable domain (rest looked up from reference TRBV5-1 and TRBJ2-7): KAGVTQTPRYLIKTRGQQVTLSCSPISGHRSVSWYQQTPGQGLQFLFEYFSETQRNKGNFPGRFSGRQFSNSRSEMNVSTLELGDSALYLCASSFSSTSGASYEQYFGPGTRLTVT.

This chain connects TRBV10-3 to TRBJ2-5; possible D gene TRBD1, 8 bases. Trimming took off 5 bases at V and 5 bases at J, with 18 bases between the two ends. The CDR3 is made up of 15 amino acids. Germline V gives CDR1 ENHRY, CDR2 SYGVKD. The DNA for the CDR3 is TGTGCCATCAGTACAGCGGGACAGGAGGGGGAGACCCAGTACTTC. Protein product: CAISTAGQEGETQYF.

This rearrangement joins TRBV4-2 to TRBJ1-1; 10 bases line up with TRBD1. This CDR3 is 14 amino acids long. The germline gives CDR1 LGHNA, CDR2 YNFKEQ. V lost 6 bases and J lost 6; bases outside the gene matches: 7. Here the CDR3 reads CASRLDRGHAEAFF. CDR3 nucleotides: TGTGCCAGCAGACTCGACAGGGGGCACGCTGAAGCTTTCTTT.

For this clone: A junction boundary mismatches the germline segment, possibly from a read error. The rearrangement uses TRBV7-7 and TRBJ1-1; no clear D gene. The CDR3 is 13 residues long. Germline lookup yields CDR1 SSHAT and CDR2 FNYEAQ (reference sequence). For the CDR3, the DNA is TGTGCTAGCAGCCAAGGGTATAACACTGAAGCTTTCTTT. Translating it yields CASSQGYNTEAFF.

The chain has TRBV6-5 and TRBJ1-1; 9 bases agree with TRBD1. The CDR3 runs 13 residues. J was trimmed by 6 bases and V by 5 bases; bases with no gene match: 4. CDR1 and CDR2 (germline): MNHEY, SVGAGI. CDR3 coding DNA: TGTGCCAGCAGTCCTAGACAGGGGGCTGAAGCTTTCTTT. Its protein is CASSPRQGAEAFF.

The chain is built from TRBV19 and TRBJ1-5; TRBD1 is a possible D gene (6 bases). Per the germline V gene, CDR1 is LNHDA and CDR2 is SQIVND (reference sequence). The CDR3 is 16 residues long. Between the trimmed V and J ends, which lost 5 bases and 3 bases, there was a span of 17 bases. The chain's CDR3 is CASSVGGTRVNQPQHF. CDR3 DNA: TGTGCCAGTAGTGTTGGCGGGACACGAGTCAATCAGCCCCAGCATTTT.

The gene calls are TRBV5-1 and TRBJ2-1; perhaps TRBD1 as D (6 bases). The length of the CDR3 is 17 residues. Trimming left V 4 bases short and J 2 bases short, with 19 bases between. Germline-derived CDR1 and CDR2 are SGHRS and YFSETQ. The CDR3 is CASSILSPGQPYNEQFF. The CDR3, as DNA: TGCGCCAGCAGCATACTTTCCCCCGGACAGCCCTACAATGAGCAGTTCTTC.

As concerns this clone: Other DNA sequences within the sample encode an identical CDR3. The chain employs TRBV29-1 and TRBJ1-2; no clear D. Trimming shortened V by 0 bases and J by 3 bases, and 5 bases separated the two germline ends. Germline assignment: CDR1 SQVTM and CDR2 ANQGSEA. This CDR3 is 12 amino acids long. CDR3 region: CSVEDRDYGYTF. CDR3 sequence (DNA): TGCAGCGTTGAAGATAGGGACTATGGCTACACCTTC.

The V gene is TRBV7-9, the J gene TRBJ1-4; D gene unclear. The CDR3 covers 12 residues. CDR1 and CDR2 from the germline V gene are SEHNR and FQNEAQ (reference sequence). The V and J ends lost 1 base and 8 bases respectively, with 5 bases between them. DNA for the CDR3: TGTGCCAGCAGCTTAGAAAGGGAAAAACTGTTTTTT. This translates into CASSLEREKLFF.

This chain connects TRBV5-1 to TRBJ2-5; D is unresolved. CDR3 length: 11 residues. Trimming pared 5 bases from V and 5 bases from J, leaving 7 bases between. In germline, CDR1 is SGHRS, CDR2 YFSETQ. CDR3 in DNA: TGCGCCAGCAGACTGACGGAGACCCAGTACTTC. Its translation is CASRLTETQYF.

The chain combines TRBV9 with TRBJ2-1; 7 bases match TRBD1. Germline loops: CDR1 SGDLS, CDR2 YYNGEE. CDR3 size: 15 residues. With 3 bases clipped from V and 3 bases from J, the junction kept 6 bases outside the gene matches. CDR3 region: CASSAPGGGYNEQFF. CDR3 DNA sequence: TGTGCCAGCAGCGCCCCAGGGGGTGGCTACAATGAGCAGTTCTTC.

V and J are TRBV11-2 and TRBJ2-2; 11 bases fit TRBD2. Germline trimming cut 4 bases from V and 5 bases from J; bases unmatched to any gene: 3. Per germline, CDR1 SGHAT and CDR2 FQNNGV. The CDR3 length is 15 residues. In nucleotides, the CDR3 is TGTGCCAGCAGCTACATAGCGGGGGGGACCGGGGAGCTGTTTTTT. It is translated as CASSYIAGGTGELFF.

V is TRBV25-1 and J is TRBJ1-1, with a weak D call TRBD1 (5 bases). Germline V gives CDR1 MGHDK, CDR2 SYGVNS. V lost 2 bases and J 2 bases, leaving 12 bases between the germline ends. This CDR3 comprises 15 residues. This chain's CDR3 is CASSEIGRDNTEAFF. The CDR3 region has the DNA TGTGCCAGCAGTGAAATCGGCAGGGACAACACTGAAGCTTTCTTT. The entire variable domain, with the rest obtained from reference TRBV25-1 and TRBJ1-1, is as follows: EADIYQTPRYLVIGTGKKITLECSQTMGHDKMYWYQQDPGMELHLIHYSYGVNSTEKGDLSSESTVSRIRTEHFPLTLESARPSHTSQYLCASSEIGRDNTEAFFGQGTRLTVV.

This clone is categorized as medium-sized (0.01 to 0.1%). V gene TRBV5-1 combines with J gene TRBJ2-5; 7 bases map to TRBD1. CDR3 length equals 15 residues. With 4 bases clipped from V and 4 bases from J, the junction kept 10 bases outside the gene matches. Germline V gene data show CDR1 as SGHRS and CDR2 as YFSETQ. The DNA of the CDR3 is TGCGCCAGCAGCAATTCCGGGACAGTGGGAGAGACCCAGTACTTC. Translated: CASSNSGTVGETQYF.

The chain combines TRBV5-1 with TRBJ1-5; 9 bases line up with TRBD1. CDR1 and CDR2 from the germline V gene are SGHRS and YFSETQ. The J segment lost 6 bases and the V segment lost 2 bases, leaving 6 bases of the junction unmatched. The CDR3 is 15 residues long. The CDR3 reads CASSFTGGVGQPQHF. DNA of the CDR3: TGCGCCAGCAGCTTTACAGGGGGCGTCGGTCAGCCCCAGCATTTT. Variable domain in full (rest from reference TRBV5-1 and TRBJ1-5): KAGVTQTPRYLIKTRGQQVTLSCSPISGHRSVSWYQQTPGQGLQFLFEYFSETQRNKGNFPGRFSGRQFSNSRSEMNVSTLELGDSALYLCASSFTGGVGQPQHFGDGTRLSIL.

The chain recombines TRBV7-9 with TRBJ1-1, with D hard to call. The CDR3 covers 13 residues. Germline CDR1 and CDR2: SEHNR and FQNEAQ (reference sequence). The V end was cut by 5 bases, the J end by 1 base, with 8 bases between. CDR3 DNA sequence: TGTGCCAGCAGCCGTACACAGAACACTGAAGCTTTCTTT. It yields the protein CASSRTQNTEAFF. Filled out from reference TRBV7-9 and TRBJ1-1, the complete variable domain reads DTGVSQNPRHKITKRGQNVTFRCDPISEHNRLYWYRQTLGQGPEFLTYFQNEAQLEKSRLLSDRFSAERPKGSFSTLEIQRTEQGDSAMYLCASSRTQNTEAFFGQGTRLTVV.

V is TRBV14 and J is TRBJ1-1, with a weak D call TRBD1 (5 bases). Germline-derived CDR1 and CDR2 are SGHDN and FVKESK. V dropped 1 base and J dropped 3 bases, with 9 bases sitting between them. The CDR3 covers 14 residues. CDR3 region: CASSQGGRYTEAFF. The CDR3 DNA reads TGTGCCAGCAGCCAAGGGGGCAGGTACACTGAAGCTTTCTTT.

J is TRBJ2-5 and V is TRBV5-4, with D tentatively TRBD2 (6 bases). This CDR3 spans 15 amino acids. The germline V gene has CDR1 SGHNT and CDR2 YYREEE (reference sequence). V was shortened by 0 bases and J by 5 bases, with 14 bases between the two germline ends. The CDR3 protein is CASSLVGGRRETQYF. DNA of the CDR3: TGTGCCAGCAGCTTGGTGGGGGGTAGAAGGGAGACCCAGTACTTC.

The V call is TRBV7-9, the J call TRBJ1-1; D is possibly TRBD1 (6 bases). Trimming removed 5 bases at V and 3 bases at J, with 13 bases between. This CDR3 has 14 amino acids. Germline V lookup: CDR1 SEHNR, CDR2 FQNEAQ (reference sequence). The CDR3 DNA sequence: TGTGCCAGCAGCGGGGTCAGGGGCGACACTGAAGCTTTCTTT. Encoded protein: CASSGVRGDTEAFF.

The chain recombines TRBV6-5 with TRBJ2-4; TRBD1 is a possible D gene (5 bases). The germline CDR1 and CDR2 sequences are MNHEY and SVGAGI. This CDR3 comprises 13 residues. Trimming took off 10 bases at V and 3 bases at J, with 13 bases between the two ends. In DNA, the CDR3 is TGTGCCACCGCGGACAAGGGCAAAAACATTCAGTACTTC. Translation gives CATADKGKNIQYF.

CDR3 DNA: TGTGCCAGCAGCACCGGGACTGCTCTTGAAAAACTGTTTTTT. Residues: CASSTGTALEKLFF. This rearrangement joins TRBV5-4 to TRBJ1-4; maybe TRBD1 (5 bases). The CDR3 has 14 residues. The V and J ends lost 4 bases and 7 bases respectively, with 14 bases between them. Germline V gene lookup returns CDR1 SGHNT and CDR2 YYREEE (reference sequence).

V gene TRBV6-5 combines with J gene TRBJ2-7; D may be TRBD2 (5 bases). Germline CDR1 and CDR2: MNHEY and SVGAGI. Trimming cost V 8 bases and J 3 bases, with 8 bases left between them. The CDR3 runs 11 residues. CDR3 nucleotide sequence: TGTGCCAGCTACGGGAACTACGAGCAGTACTTC. Its translation: CASYGNYEQYF.

By sample fraction, this clone is medium-sized. The chain recombines TRBV10-3 with TRBJ1-6; D unresolved. CDR3 length: 14 amino acids. Germline V gene data show CDR1 as ENHRY and CDR2 as SYGVKD. The V and J ends lost 3 bases and 7 bases respectively, with 10 bases between them. CDR3 sequence reads: CAISDRQGNSPLHF. In nucleotides, the CDR3 is TGTGCCATCAGTGACCGGCAAGGGAATTCACCCCTCCACTTT.